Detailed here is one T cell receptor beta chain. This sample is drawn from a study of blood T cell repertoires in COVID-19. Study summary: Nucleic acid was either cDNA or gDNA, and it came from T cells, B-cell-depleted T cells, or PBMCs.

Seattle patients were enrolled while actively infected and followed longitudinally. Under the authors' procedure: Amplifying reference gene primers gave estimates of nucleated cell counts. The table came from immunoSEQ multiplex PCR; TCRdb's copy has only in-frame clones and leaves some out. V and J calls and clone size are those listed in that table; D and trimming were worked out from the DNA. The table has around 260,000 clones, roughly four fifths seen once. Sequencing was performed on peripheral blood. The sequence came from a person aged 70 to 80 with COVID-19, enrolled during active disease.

As DNA, the CDR3 is TGCGCCAGCAGCCAACCGGGAGTGGACTCCTACGAGCAGTACTTC. Translated: CASSQPGVDSYEQYF. The V gene is TRBV4-1, the J gene TRBJ2-7, with D possibly being TRBD2 (6 bases). From germline, CDR1 is MGHRA and CDR2 YSYEKL. V shed 2 bases and J shed 0 bases, with 11 bases lying between them. This CDR3 contains 15 residues.